A selection of T cell receptor beta chains follows, all from one sample in a study of T cell responses to AZD1222 COVID-19 vaccine. Sequencing used immunoSEQ multiplex PCR; TCRdb keeps in-frame clones, though not all of them. The sample yields approximately 150,000 clones, about 90% seen once. Material: peripheral blood, obtained on day 0 of MenACWY control vaccination. These receptors all come from an adult in good health. Each CDR3 is given with its conserved first and last residue. Each record gives: J gene, clone size, D gene, V gene, CDR3 DNA, CDR3 protein. D genes are given only for firm matches. Size is stated for part of the rows, as once, few or many counts, or as a class when the clone is expanded.

TRBJ2-5	-	TRBD2	TRBV5-1	TGCGCCAGCAGCCAAATAGCGGGAAGGGGAGAGACCCAGTACTTC	CASSQIAGRGETQYF
TRBJ2-5	once	TRBD2	TRBV4-2	TGTGCCAGCAGCCTTACCGGGACTAGCGGGAGGGAAGAGACCCAGTACTTC	CASSLTGTSGREETQYF
TRBJ1-1	-	-	TRBV24-1	TGTGCCACCAGTGTGTTACCTGAAGGCACTGAAGCTTTCTTT	CATSVLPEGTEAFF
TRBJ1-5	once	-	TRBV19	TGTGCCAGTTCAGGGAATAGCAATCAGCCCCAGCATTTT	CASSGNSNQPQHF
TRBJ2-7	-	-	TRBV6-6	TGTGCCAGCAGGCCCGTCGGGGTCTACGAGCAGTACTTC	CASRPVGVYEQYF
TRBJ2-7	few	-	TRBV23-1	TGCGCCAGCATTCGGAGGGACAACGAGCAGTACTTC	CASIRRDNEQYF
TRBJ1-1	-	-	TRBV5-1	TGCGCCAGCAGCTTGACAGGTAACACTGAAGCTTTCTTT	CASSLTGNTEAFF
TRBJ1-6	once	-	TRBV30	TGTGCCTGGAGTGTAGATCCCTATAATTCACCCCTCCACTTT	CAWSVDPYNSPLHF
TRBJ2-4	once	TRBD1	TRBV11-3	TGTGCCAGCAGCCTAGGACAGGGCGAAAACATTCAGTACTTC	CASSLGQGENIQYF
TRBJ1-2	-	-	TRBV6-2/TRBV6-3	TGTGCCAGCAGTTCATCCGGCTATGGCTACACCTTC	CASSSSGYGYTF
TRBJ1-1	once	TRBD1	TRBV28	TGTGCCAGCAGTCCGCCGGGACAGGCAACCAACACTGAAGCTTTCTTT	CASSPPGQATNTEAFF
TRBJ2-1	-	-	TRBV5-6	TGTGCCAGCAGCTTGGTTGGCGGGGTCCACTACAATGAGCAGTTCTTC	CASSLVGGVHYNEQFF
TRBJ1-1	-	-	TRBV28	TGTGCCAGCAGTTTTACAGGAGTAACTGAAGCTTTCTTT	CASSFTGVTEAFF
TRBJ2-5	-	TRBD1	TRBV27	TGTGCCAGCAGTGGAAGGACAGGGGGAGAGACCCAGTACTTC	CASSGRTGGETQYF
TRBJ1-5	-	-	TRBV3-1/TRBV3-2	TGTGCCAGCAGCCCGCCTGGGTATCAGCCCCAGCATTTT	CASSPPGYQPQHF
TRBJ2-3	-	-	TRBV5-1	TGCGCCAGCAGCTGGACAGGTCGCGGGGCAGATACGCAGTATTTT	CASSWTGRGADTQYF
TRBJ2-4	-	TRBD1	TRBV2	TGTGCCAGCAGAACAGGGGGGAAAAACATTCAGTACTTC	CASRTGGKNIQYF
TRBJ2-7	-	-	TRBV5-6	TGTGCCAGCAGCCCGAGGGGTCGGGGCAGATACGAGCAGTACTTC	CASSPRGRGRYEQYF
TRBJ1-1	once	-	TRBV19	TGTGCCAGTACGACCCTGGCCTTGACTGAAGCTTTCTTT	CASTTLALTEAFF
TRBJ2-5	-	TRBD2	TRBV5-6	TGTGCCAGCAGCTTGGTAAGCGGGAGAGAACAAGAGACCCAGTACTTC	CASSLVSGREQETQYF
TRBJ1-2	-	-	TRBV4-2	TGTGCCAGCAGCCAAGAGGCTAGATATGGCTACACCTTC	CASSQEARYGYTF
TRBJ2-7	-	-	TRBV7-9	TGTGCCAGCAGCCTAACTTACGAGCAGTACTTC	CASSLTYEQYF
TRBJ1-5	-	TRBD1	TRBV29-1	TGCAGCGTTGAAACGGGACAGGGGGGACAGCCCCAGCATTTT	CSVETGQGGQPQHF
TRBJ1-2	once	-	TRBV7-8	TGTGCCAGCAGCTTAGCGTCGTCGTGGGGGGCGGGCTATGGCTACACCTTC	CASSLASSWGAGYGYTF
TRBJ1-5	-	-	TRBV3-1/TRBV3-2	TGTGCCAGCAGCCATGGTAGAGTTAATCAGCCCCAGCATTTT	CASSHGRVNQPQHF
TRBJ1-4	-	-	TRBV12-5	TGTGCTAGTGGCCTGACCTCAACTAATGAAAAACTGTTTTTT	CASGLTSTNEKLFF
TRBJ2-5	once	-	TRBV7-3	TGTGCCAGCAGCCAGGGGAGTCAAGAGACCCAGTACTTC	CASSQGSQETQYF
TRBJ2-1	-	TRBD2	TRBV7-6	TGTGCCAGCAGCTTAGAGGGTAGCGGGAGCTCCTACAATGAGCAGTTCTTC	CASSLEGSGSSYNEQFF
TRBJ2-6	-	TRBD1	TRBV2	TGTGCCAGCAGTGATCCGGGACAGGGGGCGTATGGGGCCAACGTCCTGACTTTC	CASSDPGQGAYGANVLTF
TRBJ2-1	-	-	TRBV9	TGTGCCAGCAGCGTAGAAGGTGCAGGATACAATGAGCAGTTCTTC	CASSVEGAGYNEQFF
TRBJ2-7	-	-	TRBV23-1	TGCGCCAGCAGTCAGCCCTGGCAAAGAGTGTCAGGTTACGAGCAGTACTTC	CASSQPWQRVSGYEQYF
TRBJ1-5	-	TRBD1	TRBV7-2	TGTGCCAGCAGCTCCCAGACAGGGGACCGCAATCAGCCCCAGCATTTT	CASSSQTGDRNQPQHF
TRBJ1-1	once	TRBD1	TRBV7-8	TGTGCCAGCAGCTTTAGGGGGCGAACTGAAGCTTTCTTT	CASSFRGRTEAFF
TRBJ2-2	many	-	TRBV6-4	TGTGCCAGCAGTGATAACGAGGTTTCGAACACCGGGGAGCTGTTTTTT	CASSDNEVSNTGELFF
TRBJ1-3	-	TRBD1	TRBV19	TGTGCCAGTAGTATATTGATCGCTCGGGACAGGGGAAACACCATATATTTT	CASSILIARDRGNTIYF
TRBJ2-3	-	-	TRBV20-1	TGCAGTGCTAGTTACCCAGGGCACGGGGGCACAGATACGCAGTATTTT	CSASYPGHGGTDTQYF
TRBJ2-3	-	-	TRBV6-5	TGTGCCAGCAGTTACGCTCTCGGGTTGGGGACAGATACGCAGTATTTT	CASSYALGLGTDTQYF
TRBJ1-5	-	TRBD1	TRBV6-5	TGTGCCAGCGGTCGGGACAGGTCGAATCAGCCCCAGCATTTT	CASGRDRSNQPQHF
TRBJ2-3	-	TRBD2	TRBV7-2	TGTGCCAGCAGCTGGGGACTAGCGGGAGTATCGGATACGCAGTATTTT	CASSWGLAGVSDTQYF
TRBJ2-3	-	-	TRBV30	TGTGCCGGGGCACGGGGGCATACAGATACGCAGTATTTT	CAGARGHTDTQYF
TRBJ2-2	-	-	TRBV5-6	TGTGCCAGCAGCCAAGATTTGAGGGCGGGGAACACCGGGGAGCTGTTTTTT	CASSQDLRAGNTGELFF
TRBJ2-2	-	-	TRBV6-2/TRBV6-3	TGTGCCAGCAGTTACTCTCCCGGGGAGCTGTTTTTT	CASSYSPGELFF
TRBJ2-3	-	TRBD2	TRBV11-3	TGTGCCAGCAGCATAACTAGCGGGAGCACAGATACGCAGTATTTT	CASSITSGSTDTQYF
TRBJ2-2	-	-	TRBV6-4	TGTGCCAGCAGTGACCGACCCGAAGCCGGGGAGCTGTTTTTT	CASSDRPEAGELFF
TRBJ1-5	-	TRBD1	TRBV7-6	TGTGCCAGCAGCTTAGGGACAGGGGAGTATCAGCCCCAGCATTTT	CASSLGTGEYQPQHF
TRBJ1-1	-	-	TRBV6-1	TGTGCCAGCAGTGGGATAGGGTACAGGGTGCAAAACACTGAAGCTTTCTTT	CASSGIGYRVQNTEAFF
TRBJ2-1	once	-	TRBV5-1	TGCGCCAGCCGTCCTCTCGCGGGGCTCAATGAGCAGTTCTTC	CASRPLAGLNEQFF